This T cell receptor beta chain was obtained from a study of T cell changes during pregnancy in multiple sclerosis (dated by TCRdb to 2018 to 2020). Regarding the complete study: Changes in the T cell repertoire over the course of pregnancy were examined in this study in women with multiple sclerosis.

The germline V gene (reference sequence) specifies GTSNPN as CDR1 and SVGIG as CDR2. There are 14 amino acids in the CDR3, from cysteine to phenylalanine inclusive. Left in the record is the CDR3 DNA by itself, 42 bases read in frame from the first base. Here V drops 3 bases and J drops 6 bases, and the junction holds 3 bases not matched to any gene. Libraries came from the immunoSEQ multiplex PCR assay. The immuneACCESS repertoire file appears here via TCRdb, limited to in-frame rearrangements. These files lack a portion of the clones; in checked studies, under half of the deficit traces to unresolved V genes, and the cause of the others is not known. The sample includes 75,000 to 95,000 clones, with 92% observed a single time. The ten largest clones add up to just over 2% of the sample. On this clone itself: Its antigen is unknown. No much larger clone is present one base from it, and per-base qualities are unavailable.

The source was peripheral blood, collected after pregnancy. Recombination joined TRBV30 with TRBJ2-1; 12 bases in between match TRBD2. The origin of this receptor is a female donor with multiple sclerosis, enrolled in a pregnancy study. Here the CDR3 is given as CAWRTSGRSNEQFF. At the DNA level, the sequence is TGTGCCTGGAGGACTAGCGGGAGAAGCAATGAGCAGTTCTTC.